This passage covers 28 T cell receptor beta chains from one sample sequenced in a study of Graves' ophthalmopathy and Graves' hyperthyroidism. The authors amplified TCR beta CDR3 regions, and they did so from RNA transcripts for repertoire sequencing. A first-round RT-PCR used HTBI primers, followed by a second-round multiplex PCR. TCRdb passed the multiplex PCR reads through MiXCR, listing each CDR3 protein once. The sample holds a few hundred thousand distinct CDR3 sequences; about 18% are singletons and the top ten take around 1.5%. Sequenced sample: peripheral blood. These TCRs come from a woman aged 18-35 years with Graves' ophthalmopathy.

This rearrangement joins TRBV2 to TRBJ2-7; TRBD1 matches at 8 bases. Trimming removed 4 bases from V and 3 bases from J; junction bases left unmatched: 20. Germline assignment: CDR1 SNHLY and CDR2 FYNNEI. There are 19 residues in the CDR3. CDR3 DNA sequence: TGTGCCAGCAGTGTCCCTGAGACAGGGGCCCCCTTATCTAGCTACGAGCAGTACTTC. This codes for CASSVPETGAPLSSYEQYF.

This clonotype has ten or more counts. This chain connects TRBV27 to TRBJ2-2; 8 bases are a match to TRBD2. The J segment lost 0 bases and the V segment lost 6 bases, leaving 3 bases of the junction unmatched. CDR1 MNHEY and CDR2 SMNVEV come from the germline V gene (reference sequence). This CDR3 is 15 amino acids long. The CDR3 DNA is TGTGCCAGCAGAATACTAGCGGCGAACACCGGGGAGCTGTTTTTT. Translated: CASRILAANTGELFF.

The chain carries TRBV7-2 and TRBJ2-5; 12 nucleotides match TRBD1. The CDR3 has 16 amino acids. Germline assignment: CDR1 SGHTA and CDR2 FQGNSA. V was clipped by 2 bases and J by 5 bases; unmatched bases: 6. Here the CDR3 DNA reads TGTGCCAGCAGCTTAAGGGGACAGGGGGCGGAGGAGACCCAGTACTTC. As protein: CASSLRGQGAEETQYF.

This clonotype was seen repeatedly, ten times or more. This chain links TRBV28 with TRBJ1-1; a weak D match, TRBD1 (6 bases). Trimming removed 6 bases at V and 4 bases at J, with 18 bases between. CDR1 and CDR2 from the germline V gene are MDHEN and SYDVKM. The CDR3 is made up of 15 amino acids. CDR3: CASSSSHLGGTEAFF. In DNA form, the CDR3 reads TGTGCCAGCAGCTCAAGCCATTTAGGGGGCACTGAAGCTTTCTTT.

In its sample, this clonotype was seen many times. V is TRBV7-8 and J is TRBJ1-1; tentatively, D is TRBD1 (5 bases). This CDR3 has 15 residues. Germline V CDR1 and CDR2: SGHVS, FQNEAQ. V was cut by 5 bases and J by 2 bases, with 15 bases left in between. CDR3 in amino acids: CASSPRQKDNTEAFF. CDR3 in DNA: TGTGCCAGCAGCCCTAGACAGAAGGATAACACTGAAGCTTTCTTT.

This clonotype showed up many times. The genes are TRBV4-2 and TRBJ2-7; D not certain. The ends were cut back, 0 bases at V and 0 bases at J, with 6 bases in the middle. The CDR3 totals 14 residues. Germline CDR1 LGHNA, CDR2 YNFKEQ. DNA for the CDR3: TGTGCCAGCAGCCAAGATAAGGGCTCCTACGAGCAGTACTTC. It yields the protein CASSQDKGSYEQYF.

The V and J genes are TRBV6-5 and TRBJ2-7; 11 bases are a match to TRBD1. The length of the CDR3 is 14 residues. The germline V gene has CDR1 MNHEY and CDR2 SVGAGI. V shed 2 bases and J 12 bases; nucleotides not matched to a gene: 9. This CDR3 reads CASSYGPGTGGLYF. As DNA, the CDR3 is TGTGCCAGCAGTTACGGCCCCGGGACAGGGGGTTTGTACTTC.

This clonotype was recorded many times. The chain is built from TRBV12-3 or TRBV12-4 and TRBJ2-7; the D gene is possibly TRBD2 (6 bases). The CDR3 is 12 residues long. V lost 6 bases, J lost 4 bases, and 10 bases lay in between. The CDR3 DNA follows: TGTGCCAGCAGCCCGGGACTTTACGAGCAGTACTTC. Amino acid sequence: CASSPGLYEQYF.

This clonotype has a count of ten or more. The chain carries TRBV15 and TRBJ1-2; D is unresolved. Germline V gene lookup returns CDR1 LNHNV and CDR2 YYDKDF (reference sequence). There are 13 residues in the CDR3. The germline V and J ends were trimmed by 0 bases and 3 bases, with 5 bases remaining between them. The CDR3 spells CATSRDLHYGYTF. CDR3 coding DNA: TGTGCCACCAGCAGAGATTTACACTATGGCTACACCTTC.

This clonotype came up a few times. The chain carries TRBV28 and TRBJ1-1, with 9 nucleotides matching TRBD1. Per germline, CDR1 MDHEN and CDR2 SYDVKM. V dropped 4 bases and J dropped 1; count of bases not matched to a gene: 4. This CDR3 is built from 15 residues. DNA of the CDR3: TGTGCCAGCAGTTCGGACAGGGGCCAGAACACTGAAGCTTTCTTT. Protein product: CASSSDRGQNTEAFF.

This clonotype was observed a few times. The DNA of the CDR3 is TGTGCCAGCAGTTTACCCCTCGGACCGTCCCAAGAGACCCAGTACTTC. Protein: CASSLPLGPSQETQYF. The rearrangement links TRBV28 to TRBJ2-5; D gene ambiguous. Germline CDR1 reads MDHEN; CDR2 reads SYDVKM. The CDR3 contains 16 residues. The germline V and J ends were trimmed by 2 bases and 1 base, with 14 bases remaining between them.

This clonotype was detected many times. The chain carries TRBV13 and TRBJ2-6, with no clear D. V dropped 2 bases and J dropped 2 bases, with 10 bases sitting between them. CDR3 length: 16 residues. The germline V gene encodes CDR1 PRHDT and CDR2 FYEKMQ (reference sequence). CDR3 coding DNA: TGTGCCAGCAGCTTAAACCCTTGGGCTGGGGCCAACGTCCTGACTTTC. Its translation is CASSLNPWAGANVLTF.

The CDR3 DNA follows: TGTGCCAGCACCTCCCCCGGAGGGAATTCACCCCTCCACTTT. It codes for CASTSPGGNSPLHF. V gene TRBV6-1 combines with J gene TRBJ1-6; no definite D call. Per the germline V gene, CDR1 is MNHNS and CDR2 is SASEGT. Trimming stripped 7 bases from V and 7 bases from J, with 14 bases between. This CDR3 contains 14 residues.

The sample holds many counts of this clonotype. This rearrangement joins TRBV25-1 to TRBJ2-2, with 9 bases lining up with TRBD2. The J segment lost 3 bases and the V segment lost 5 bases, leaving 19 bases of the junction unmatched. Germline CDR1 reads MGHDK; CDR2 reads SYGVNS. The CDR3 length is 20 residues. CDR3 nucleotides: TGTGCCAGCAGTATGGGACAGCGAGGAGCTAGCGGGACCCACACCGGGGAGCTGTTTTTT. Its protein is CASSMGQRGASGTHTGELFF.

The chain is built from TRBV15 and TRBJ2-5; 8 nucleotides agree with TRBD1. The germline V gene encodes CDR1 LNHNV and CDR2 YYDKDF (reference sequence). The CDR3 is 14 residues long. The V and J ends lost 11 bases and 7 bases, in that order; junction bases with no gene match: 15. The CDR3 loop reads CAADRGDGLGTQYF. Written as DNA, the CDR3 is TGTGCCGCCGACAGGGGCGACGGTCTAGGGACCCAGTACTTC. Complete variable domain (other parts from reference TRBV15 and TRBJ2-5): DAMVIQNPRYQVTQFGKPVTLSCSQTLNHNVMYWYQQKSSQAPKLLFHYYDKDFNNEADTPDNFQSRRPNTSFCFLDIRSPGLGDTAMYLCAADRGDGLGTQYFGPGTRLLVL.

This clonotype has a count of ten or more. CDR3 in amino acids: CASSYSKGMMNTEAFF. The CDR3 nucleotides read TGTGCCAGCAGTTACTCGAAGGGAATGATGAACACTGAAGCTTTCTTT. The chain links TRBV6-5 to TRBJ1-1, with D unclear. CDR3 length: 16 amino acids. The V and J ends lost 0 bases and 0 bases respectively, with 11 bases between them. Per germline, CDR1 MNHEY and CDR2 SVGAGI.

This clonotype showed up many times. The chain joins TRBV5-4 to TRBJ2-5, with 8 bases matching TRBD1. V shed 5 bases, J shed 4 bases, and the junction held 10 bases outside the gene matches. Germline V gene lookup returns CDR1 SGHNT and CDR2 YYREEE (reference sequence). There are 15 residues in the CDR3. Here the CDR3 reads CASRQGQEWSETQYF. For the CDR3, the DNA is TGTGCCAGCAGACAGGGACAGGAATGGTCAGAGACCCAGTACTTC.

This clonotype has ten or more counts. CDR3 in DNA: TGTGCCAGCGGGGGAGATTCACCCCTCCACTTT. Its protein is CASGGDSPLHF. This rearrangement joins TRBV7-2 to TRBJ1-6, with a weak D call TRBD1 (5 bases). Germline assignment: CDR1 SGHTA and CDR2 FQGNSA. V lost 8 bases and J lost 8, with 7 bases in between. The CDR3 has 11 amino acids.

The chain combines TRBV6-1 with TRBJ1-2; a weak D match, TRBD1 (6 bases). Trimming shortened V by 7 bases and J by 8 bases, and 17 bases separated the two germline ends. This CDR3 is 13 amino acids long. Looked up from germline, CDR1 is MNHNS and CDR2 is SASEGT. The CDR3 bases are TGTGCCAGCAACGAAGTGAGGGGGTCAGGCTACACCTTC. This gives the protein CASNEVRGSGYTF.

The chain employs TRBV7-8 and TRBJ2-7, with 14 bases that match TRBD2. CDR1 is SGHVS, CDR2 FQNEAQ, per germline. Trimming removed 1 base from V and 7 bases from J; junction bases left unmatched: 6. The CDR3 consists of 16 residues. CDR3 amino acids: CASSLGGTSGREEQYF. The CDR3 DNA follows: TGTGCCAGCAGCTTAGGGGGGACTAGCGGGAGAGAGGAGCAGTACTTC. Using reference TRBV7-8 and TRBJ2-7 for the parts outside the CDR3, the full variable domain is GAGVSQSPRYKVAKRGQDVALRCDPISGHVSLFWYQQALGQGPEFLTYFQNEAQLDKSGLPSDRFFAERPEGSVSTLKIQRTQQEDSAVYLCASSLGGTSGREEQYFGPGTRLTVT.

This clonotype was recorded at least ten times. The chain has TRBV30 and TRBJ2-7; the D call may be TRBD1 or TRBD2 (5 bases each). Deletions cut 6 bases from V and 1 base from J, with 19 bases between. The CDR3 runs 15 residues. CDR1 and CDR2 (germline): GTSNPN, SVGIG (reference sequence). CDR3 nucleotides: TGTGCCTGCGCCAGCAACGGGGCGAGATCCTACGAGCAGTACTTC. Amino acids: CACASNGARSYEQYF.

This clonotype was seen repeatedly, ten times or more. The CDR3 DNA reads as TGTGCCAGCAGATGGGACAGGGGGTCCTACGAGCAGTACTTC. Protein product: CASRWDRGSYEQYF. The rearrangement links TRBV6-5 to TRBJ2-7; TRBD1 agrees at 11 bases. J lost 1 base, V lost 6 bases, and 2 bases had no gene match. The CDR3 extends over 14 amino acids. CDR1 MNHEY and CDR2 SVGAGI come from the germline V gene.

There are many counts of this clonotype. The V call is TRBV12-3 or TRBV12-4, the J call TRBJ1-5; 8 bases line up with TRBD1. The ends lost 0 bases at V and 3 bases at J; junction bases unmatched: 4. The CDR3 has 16 residues. CDR3 sequence reads: CASSLALGQVNQPQHF. DNA of the CDR3: TGTGCCAGCAGTTTAGCTTTGGGACAGGTCAATCAGCCCCAGCATTTT.

The rearrangement joins TRBV28 to TRBJ2-7; TRBD2 matches at 7 bases. This CDR3 is built from 16 residues. The germline CDR1 and CDR2 sequences are MDHEN and SYDVKM. The J segment lost 3 bases and the V segment lost 4 bases, leaving 12 bases of the junction unmatched. For the CDR3, the DNA is TGTGCCAGCAGTTCGGCGCGAGCGGGGAAGATCTACGAGCAGTACTTC. As protein: CASSSARAGKIYEQYF.

Only a few counts were recorded for this clonotype. The chain employs TRBV20-1 and TRBJ2-7; TRBD2 agrees at 10 bases. There are 15 residues in the CDR3. V gave up 2 bases and J gave up 2 bases; unmatched junction bases: 6. Per germline, CDR1 DFQATT and CDR2 SNEGSKA (reference sequence). The chain's CDR3 is CSARINLAGAYEQYF. The CDR3 DNA reads as TGCAGTGCTAGAATTAACCTAGCGGGGGCCTACGAGCAGTACTTC.

The chain recombines TRBV6-2 or TRBV6-3 with TRBJ2-7, with D tentatively TRBD2 (5 bases). This CDR3 is built from 14 residues. Trimming shortened V by 7 bases and J by 3 bases, and 16 bases separated the two germline ends. From germline, CDR1 is MNHEY and CDR2 SVGEGT. The CDR3 is CASKTSGEYYEQYF. The CDR3 region has the DNA TGTGCCAGCAAAACATCCGGGGAGTACTACGAGCAGTACTTC.

This clonotype came up many times. This rearrangement joins TRBV12-3 or TRBV12-4 to TRBJ1-1, with D possibly being TRBD1 (5 bases). The CDR3 totals 14 residues. V was trimmed by 3 bases and J by 5 bases, leaving 13 bases between them. The CDR3 DNA sequence: TGTGCCAGCAGTTTTCAAAGGGGTGGGACTGAAGCTTTCTTT. This sequence encodes CASSFQRGGTEAFF.

This clonotype turned up a few times. CDR3 loop: CSVDGRQGPKETQYF. The CDR3 DNA reads as TGCAGCGTGGACGGCCGTCAGGGACCAAAAGAGACCCAGTACTTC. The genes are TRBV29-1 and TRBJ2-5, with D perhaps matching TRBD1 or TRBD2 (5 bases each). Trimming pared 6 bases from V and 3 bases from J, leaving 20 bases between. Germline CDR1 and CDR2: SQVTM and ANQGSEA. This CDR3 spans 15 amino acids.